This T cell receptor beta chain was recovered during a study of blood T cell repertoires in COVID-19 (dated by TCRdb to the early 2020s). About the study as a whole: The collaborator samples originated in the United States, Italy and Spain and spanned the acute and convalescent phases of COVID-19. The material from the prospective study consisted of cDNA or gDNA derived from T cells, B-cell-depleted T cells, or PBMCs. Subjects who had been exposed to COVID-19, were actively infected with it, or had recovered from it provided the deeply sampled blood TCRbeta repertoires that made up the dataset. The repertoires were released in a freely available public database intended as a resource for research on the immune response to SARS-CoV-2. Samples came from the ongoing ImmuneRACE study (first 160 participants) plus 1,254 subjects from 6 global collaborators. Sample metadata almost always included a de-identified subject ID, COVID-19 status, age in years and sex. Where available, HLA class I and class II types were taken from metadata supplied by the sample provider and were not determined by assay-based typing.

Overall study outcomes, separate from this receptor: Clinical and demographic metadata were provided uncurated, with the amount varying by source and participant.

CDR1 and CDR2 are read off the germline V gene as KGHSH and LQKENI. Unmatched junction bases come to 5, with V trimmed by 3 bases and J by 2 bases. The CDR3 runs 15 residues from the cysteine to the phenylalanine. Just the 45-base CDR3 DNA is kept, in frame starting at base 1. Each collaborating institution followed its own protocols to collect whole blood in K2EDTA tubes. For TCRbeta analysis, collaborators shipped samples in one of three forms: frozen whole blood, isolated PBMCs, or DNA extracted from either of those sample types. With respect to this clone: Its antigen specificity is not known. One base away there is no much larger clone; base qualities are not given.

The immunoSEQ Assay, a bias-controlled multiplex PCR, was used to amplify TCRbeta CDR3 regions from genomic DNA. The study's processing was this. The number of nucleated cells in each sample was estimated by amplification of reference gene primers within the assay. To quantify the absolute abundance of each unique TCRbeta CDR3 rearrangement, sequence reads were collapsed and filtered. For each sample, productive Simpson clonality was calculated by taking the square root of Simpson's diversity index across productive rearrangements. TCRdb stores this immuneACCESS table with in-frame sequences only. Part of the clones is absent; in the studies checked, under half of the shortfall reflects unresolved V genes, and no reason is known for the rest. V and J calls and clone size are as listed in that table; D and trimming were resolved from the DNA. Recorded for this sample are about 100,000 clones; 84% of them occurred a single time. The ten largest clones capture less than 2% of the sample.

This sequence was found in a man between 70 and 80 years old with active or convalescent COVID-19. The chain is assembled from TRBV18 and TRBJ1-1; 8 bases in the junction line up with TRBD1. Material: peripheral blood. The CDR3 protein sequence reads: CASSPGTGSNTEAFF. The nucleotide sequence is TGTGCCAGCTCACCCGGGACAGGCAGCAACACTGAAGCTTTCTTT.